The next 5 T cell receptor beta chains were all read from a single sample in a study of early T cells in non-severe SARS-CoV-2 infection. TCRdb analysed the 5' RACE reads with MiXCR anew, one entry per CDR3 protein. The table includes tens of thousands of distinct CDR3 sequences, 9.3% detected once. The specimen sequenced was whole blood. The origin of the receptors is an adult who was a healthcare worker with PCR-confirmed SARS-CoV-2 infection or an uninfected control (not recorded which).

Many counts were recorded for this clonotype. CDR3 loop: CASSLSILVGGYTF. DNA of the CDR3: TGTGCCAGCAGTTTATCAATCCTTGTGGGCGGCTACACCTTC. The gene calls are TRBV27 and TRBJ1-2; no definite D call. The CDR3 has 14 residues. Looked up from germline, CDR1 is MNHEY and CDR2 is SMNVEV (reference sequence). V dropped 0 bases and J dropped 8 bases, with 13 bases sitting between them.

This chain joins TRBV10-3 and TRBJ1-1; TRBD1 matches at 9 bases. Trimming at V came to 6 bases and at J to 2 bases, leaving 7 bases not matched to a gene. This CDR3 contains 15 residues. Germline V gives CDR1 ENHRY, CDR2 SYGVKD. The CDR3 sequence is CAIRALTGGNTEAFF. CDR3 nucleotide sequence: TGTGCCATCAGAGCTTTAACAGGGGGCAACACTGAAGCTTTCTTT.

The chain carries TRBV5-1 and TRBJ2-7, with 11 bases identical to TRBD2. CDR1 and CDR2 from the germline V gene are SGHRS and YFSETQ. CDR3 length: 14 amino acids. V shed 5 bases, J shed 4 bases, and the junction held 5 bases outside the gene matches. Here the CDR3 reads CASRTSGDEYEQYF. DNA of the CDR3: TGCGCCAGCAGGACTAGCGGGGACGAGTACGAGCAGTACTTC. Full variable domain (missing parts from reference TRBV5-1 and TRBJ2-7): KAGVTQTPRYLIKTRGQQVTLSCSPISGHRSVSWYQQTPGQGLQFLFEYFSETQRNKGNFPGRFSGRQFSNSRSEMNVSTLELGDSALYLCASRTSGDEYEQYFGPGTRLTVT.

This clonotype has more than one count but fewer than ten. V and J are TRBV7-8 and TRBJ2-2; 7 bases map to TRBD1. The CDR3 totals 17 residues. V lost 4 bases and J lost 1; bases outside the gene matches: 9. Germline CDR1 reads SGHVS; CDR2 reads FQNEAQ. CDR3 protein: CASSSYGDSLNTGELFF. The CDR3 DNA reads TGTGCCAGCAGCTCCTACGGGGACAGCTTGAACACCGGGGAGCTGTTTTTT.

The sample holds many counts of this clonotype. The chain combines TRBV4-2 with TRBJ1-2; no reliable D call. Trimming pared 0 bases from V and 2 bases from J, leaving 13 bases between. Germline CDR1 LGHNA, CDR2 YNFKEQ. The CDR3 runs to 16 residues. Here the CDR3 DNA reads TGTGCCAGCAGCCAAGATCAAAGACGGATAAACTATGGCTACACCTTC. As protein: CASSQDQRRINYGYTF.